This T cell receptor beta chain is drawn from a study of blood T cells in healthy people across ages. Ten milliliters was the volume of peripheral blood drawn from each donor. Together with a sample-barcoded 5' primer, a J-beta primer mix was included in a second PCR lasting about 6 to 11 cycles. Every single cDNA molecule received a tag from a template-switch adaptor with 12 random nucleotides. TCRdb fed the 5' RACE reads into MiXCR, producing one record per CDR3 protein. The table lists hundreds of thousands of distinct CDR3 sequences, 56% of them singletons, with around a quarter in the top ten. Germline V CDR1 and CDR2: LGHDT, YNNKEL (reference sequence). The CDR3 totals 14 residues. The germline V and J ends were trimmed by 4 bases and 2 bases, with 11 bases remaining between them.

J is TRBJ1-2 and V is TRBV3-1; tentative D call: TRBD1 (5 bases). The sequence derives from a man between 40 and 49 years old in good health. Sequenced material: blood. CDR3 residues: CASSRKGWNYGYTF. The DNA of the CDR3 is TGTGCCAGCAGCCGTAAGGGGTGGAACTATGGCTACACCTTC.